This TCR beta chain appears in the sequencing data of a study of T cells after yellow fever vaccination. This clonotype was observed at least ten times. The target antigen is unknown. In making TCR cDNA, 5'RACE template switching added a universal primer site and UMIs to it. TCRdb re-called the 5' RACE reads through MiXCR, storing one row per CDR3 protein. The table records about 200,000 distinct CDR3 sequences, 3% to 3.5% of them present only once. Germline V gives CDR1 KGHSH, CDR2 LQKENI. CDR3 length: 13 residues. V lost 0 bases and J 8 bases, leaving 8 bases between the germline ends. Study conclusions and caveats: CD4 and CD8 compartments shared a small share of clonotypes, likely from convergent recombination. Although the secondary response was weaker, it peaked faster, at day 5 versus 15.

The rearrangement uses TRBV18 and TRBJ1-3; the D is unclear. The sample was CD4+ T cells sorted from PBMCs, taken 10 days after the yellow fever booster vaccination. The sequence came from a man aged 18 to 35 who received the YFV17D yellow fever vaccine. The chain's CDR3 is CASSPPSVDTIYF. In DNA form, the CDR3 reads TGTGCCAGCTCACCACCGTCCGTTGACACCATATATTTT.